The 3 T cell receptor beta chains in this list originate from one sample, sequenced in a study of cytomegalovirus exposure and HLA in healthy donors. Amplification used 60 Vbeta primers and 13 Jbeta primers. Libraries were prepared by immunoSEQ multiplex PCR; TCRdb keeps only in-frame clonotypes and omits some of them. Here the sample spans roughly 130,000 clones, 70% to 85% being singletons. The sample consisted of PBMCs. Source of these receptors: a boy between 2 and 15 years old in good health and CMV-seronegative.

This chain links TRBV27 with TRBJ2-3; 10 nucleotides agree with TRBD2. This CDR3 contains 17 residues. The germline V gene has CDR1 MNHEY and CDR2 SMNVEV (reference sequence). V trimming: 5 bases; J trimming: 2 bases; junction bases outside the gene matches: 10. CDR3 sequence: CASSLRRSGRATDTQYF. In DNA, the CDR3 is TGTGCCAGCAGTCTGCGGAGAAGCGGGAGGGCCACAGATACGCAGTATTTT.

J is TRBJ2-5 and V is TRBV4-2; TRBD2 aligns across 9 bases. V was clipped by 3 bases and J by 0 bases; unmatched bases: 2. CDR3 length equals 15 residues. Germline CDR1 reads LGHNA; CDR2 reads YNFKEQ. The CDR3 protein is CASSQAGGYQETQYF. In nucleotides, the CDR3 is TGTGCCAGCAGCCAGGCGGGGGGGTACCAAGAGACCCAGTACTTC.

The rearrangement uses TRBV6-6 and TRBJ1-2; D unclear. The V and J ends lost 6 bases and 4 bases respectively, with 9 bases between them. This CDR3 spans 12 amino acids. Germline V CDR1 and CDR2: MNHNY, SVGAGI (reference sequence). CDR3 region: CASRTELYGYTF. The CDR3 DNA reads as TGTGCCAGCAGAACGGAGCTCTATGGCTACACCTTC.